Included here is one T cell receptor beta chain sequence, with context. Its target is not known. This sample was taken from a study of OX40 agonist ivuxolimab in advanced cancers. About the study: Partial responses were achieved by three patients, one with hepatocellular carcinoma and two with cutaneous melanoma. The study, taken as a whole, reports: Specificity for antigen went undetermined in the expanded peripheral T cells.

Sequenced by immunoSEQ multiplex PCR; TCRdb stores in-frame clones only, minus some. Among approximately 67,000 clones listed, approximately 93% were seen once. This CDR3 is 16 amino acids long. The ends were cut back, 4 bases at V and 0 bases at J, with 16 bases in the middle. CDR1 is WSHSY, CDR2 SAAADI, per germline. Sequencing used CD4+ or CD8+ T cells sorted from blood, obtained in a trial of the OX40 agonist ivuxolimab. The genes are TRBV10-2 and TRBJ2-7; D gene uncertain. This receptor was obtained from an adult with an advanced solid tumor such as melanoma, head and neck, liver or kidney cancer. For the CDR3, the DNA is TGCGCCAGCAGTGGGCCCTCGACATTTCACTCCTACGAGCAGTACTTC. Translating it yields CASSGPSTFHSYEQYF.